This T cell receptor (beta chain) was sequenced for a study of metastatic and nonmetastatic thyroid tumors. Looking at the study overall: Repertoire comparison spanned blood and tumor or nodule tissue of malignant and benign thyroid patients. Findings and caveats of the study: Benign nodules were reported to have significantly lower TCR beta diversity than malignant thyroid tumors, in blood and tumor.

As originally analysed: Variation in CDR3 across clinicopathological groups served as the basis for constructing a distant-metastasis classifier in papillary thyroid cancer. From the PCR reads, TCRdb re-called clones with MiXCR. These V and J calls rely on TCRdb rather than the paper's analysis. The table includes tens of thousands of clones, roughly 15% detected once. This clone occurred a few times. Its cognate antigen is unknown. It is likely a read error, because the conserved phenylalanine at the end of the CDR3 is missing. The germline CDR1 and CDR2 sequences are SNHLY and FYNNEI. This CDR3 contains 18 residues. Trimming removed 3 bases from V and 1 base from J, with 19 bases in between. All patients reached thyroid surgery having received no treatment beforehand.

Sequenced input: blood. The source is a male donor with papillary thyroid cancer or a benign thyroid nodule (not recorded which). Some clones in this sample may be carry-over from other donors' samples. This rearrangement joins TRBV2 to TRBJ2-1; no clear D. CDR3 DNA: TGTGCCAGCAGTGACTCCTACGGTGTAGGACCATCCTACAATGAGCAGTTCCTC. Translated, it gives CASSDSYGVGPSYNEQFL.